A selection of T cell receptor beta chains follows, all from one sample in a study of technical replicates of blood from several donors. The repertoire was sequenced with immunoSEQ multiplex PCR; TCRdb's copy has only in-frame clones and lacks some. This table holds roughly 80,000 clones, 89% found once. The sequenced sample consisted of T cells isolated from PBMCs. Receptors originate from a human donor in good health. CDR3s include the opening cysteine and the closing phenylalanine or tryptophan. D genes are given only for firm matches. Clone size is not always given. Where it is, it says once, few, many or a class for expanded clones.

d_gene,len,j_gene,v_gene,abundance,CDR3nt,CDR3aa
TRBD2,15,TRBJ2-3,TRBV2,NA,TGTGCCAGCTGGCGGGCTAGCGGGTTTACAGATACGCAGTATTTT,CASWRASGFTDTQYF
TRBD1,15,TRBJ2-4,TRBV7-2,NA,TGTGCCAGCAGCTATTCCGGGACAGGGAGGAACATTCAGTACTTC,CASSYSGTGRNIQYF
NA,17,TRBJ2-5,TRBV10-1,NA,TGCGCCAGCAGTGAGTCGAAGGCTAGCGCCGACCAAGAGACCCAGTACTTC,CASSESKASADQETQYF
TRBD2,16,TRBJ2-4,TRBV7-2,once,TGTGCCAGCAGCCCCAGTAGTTTGGGACTAGCAAACATTCAGTACTTC,CASSPSSLGLANIQYF
NA,13,TRBJ2-7,TRBV29-1,NA,TGCAGCGTTGTAGGAGACAGAAGCTACGAGCAGTACTTC,CSVVGDRSYEQYF
NA,15,TRBJ1-5,TRBV6-5,few,TGTGCCAGCAGTTACTCTAGGGACAACAATCAGCCCCAGCATTTT,CASSYSRDNNQPQHF
TRBD1,15,TRBJ2-2,TRBV9,NA,TGTGCCAGCAATTTGGGACAGGGGAACACCGGGGAGCTGTTTTTT,CASNLGQGNTGELFF
NA,13,TRBJ1-2,TRBV5-8,NA,TGTGCCAGCAGCTTCGATGGGGGCCCTGGCTACACCTTC,CASSFDGGPGYTF
TRBD1,15,TRBJ1-1,TRBV28,NA,TGTGCCAGCAGTTTCAGACTTACAGGGGGCTCTGAAGCTTTCTTT,CASSFRLTGGSEAFF
TRBD1,15,TRBJ2-2,TRBV7-3,NA,TGTGCCAGCAGCTTAGGGACAGGGGACACCGGGGAGCTGTTTTTT,CASSLGTGDTGELFF
NA,14,TRBJ2-7,TRBV7-8,NA,TGTGCCAGCAGCCCCCGGGGAAGCTCCTACGAGCAGTACTTC,CASSPRGSSYEQYF
NA,12,TRBJ2-7,TRBV10-3,NA,TGTGCCATCAGTGTTTTCGGCGGAGAGCAGTACTTC,CAISVFGGEQYF
NA,14,TRBJ2-7,TRBV4-1,NA,TGCGCCAGCAGCCAAGTCGTTCTCCTCTACGAGCAGTACTTC,CASSQVVLLYEQYF
TRBD2,15,TRBJ2-2,TRBV9,NA,TGTGCCAGCAGCATTGGACTAGCGGGAGCCGGGGAGCTGTTTTTT,CASSIGLAGAGELFF
NA,13,TRBJ1-5,TRBV30,NA,TGTGCCTGGAGCCGGGACAAAAATCAGCCCCAGCATTTT,CAWSRDKNQPQHF
NA,15,TRBJ2-1,TRBV7-3,NA,TGTGCCAGCAGCCGACAGATAGTTGGCGTCAATGAGCAGTTCTTC,CASSRQIVGVNEQFF
NA,12,TRBJ1-2,TRBV6-5,NA,TGTGCCAGCAGTTCCCAAGGGGGTGGCTACACCTTC,CASSSQGGGYTF
TRBD2,14,TRBJ2-7,TRBV28,NA,TGTGCCAGCAGTCCTCTAGCGGGGGGCTACGAGCAGTACTTC,CASSPLAGGYEQYF
NA,14,TRBJ2-5,TRBV28,NA,TGTGCCAGCAGTTCCCCCGGAGGGCAAGAGACCCAGTACTTC,CASSSPGGQETQYF
TRBD1,16,TRBJ1-2,TRBV9,NA,TGTGCCAGCAGCCCATACTCCGAGGGGGCTTTTTATGGCTACACCTTC,CASSPYSEGAFYGYTF
NA,16,TRBJ2-3,TRBV7-2,NA,TGTGCCAGCAGCTTAGGGTACCGGACAGACACAGATACGCAGTATTTT,CASSLGYRTDTDTQYF
NA,14,TRBJ2-1,TRBV6-5,NA,TGTGCCAGCAGTTACTCGGGACTTCACAATGAGCAGTTCTTC,CASSYSGLHNEQFF
TRBD1,15,TRBJ1-4,TRBV11-2,NA,TGTGCCAGCAGCTTAGGGACAGGGGAGGGGGAAAAACTGTTTTTT,CASSLGTGEGEKLFF
NA,14,TRBJ1-1,TRBV11-2,NA,TGTGCCAGCAGCTTGGGTCAGCGGGGGACTGAAGCTTTCTTT,CASSLGQRGTEAFF
NA,17,TRBJ2-7,TRBV10-1,NA,TGCGCCAGCAGTCAAGGGAGACTAATAAGCAACGGCTACGAGCAGTACTTC,CASSQGRLISNGYEQYF
NA,15,TRBJ2-3,TRBV28,once,TGTGCCAGCAGTTGGCAGGGATTTCTCACAGATACGCAGTATTTT,CASSWQGFLTDTQYF
TRBD1,14,TRBJ1-2,TRBV5-1,few,TGCGCCAGCAGCTTCCGGGACAGGGGAGATGGCTACACCTTC,CASSFRDRGDGYTF
NA,13,TRBJ1-5,TRBV7-2,NA,TGTGCCAGCAGCTCGACAGGTGGGCAGCCCCAGCATTTT,CASSSTGGQPQHF
NA,13,TRBJ1-5,TRBV30,NA,TGTGCCTCCTCGACAGATAGCAATCAGCCCCAGCATTTT,CASSTDSNQPQHF
TRBD2,13,TRBJ2-1,TRBV7-7,NA,TGTGCCAGCAGCTGGGGGACTAGCAATGAGCAGTTCTTC,CASSWGTSNEQFF
TRBD2,16,TRBJ2-5,TRBV13,NA,TGTGCCAGCAGCTTAGAGGAGCGGGAGATCCAAGAGACCCAGTACTTC,CASSLEEREIQETQYF
NA,11,TRBJ2-1,TRBV20-1,NA,TGCAGTGCTGCCCTAGCCAATGAGCAGTTCTTC,CSAALANEQFF
NA,15,TRBJ1-1,TRBV7-2,NA,TGTGCCAGCAGCTTAGTGGGCACCGCGAACACTGAAGCTTTCTTT,CASSLVGTANTEAFF
NA,13,TRBJ2-7,TRBV27,NA,TGTGCCAGCAGTTTATCGGACATGTACGAGCAGTACTTC,CASSLSDMYEQYF
TRBD2,18,TRBJ2-5,TRBV7-9,NA,TGTGCCAGCAGCTCTCCACCGCCGGGAGCGGGAGGCTTGGAGACCCAGTACTTC,CASSSPPPGAGGLETQYF
TRBD1,13,TRBJ2-5,TRBV7-9,NA,TGTGCCAGCCTTAGACAGGGTGGAGAGACCCAGTACTTC,CASLRQGGETQYF
NA,17,TRBJ2-1,TRBV6-1,NA,TGTGCCAGCAGTGGGGGCTTGGACGCAAAAACCTACAATGAGCAGTTCTTC,CASSGGLDAKTYNEQFF
NA,12,TRBJ2-7,TRBV7-6,NA,TGTGCCAGCAGCTTAGTACGGGAAGAGCAGTACTTC,CASSLVREEQYF
NA,11,TRBJ2-1,TRBV5-6,NA,TGTGCCAGCAGCTTGTCATATGAGCAGTTCTTC,CASSLSYEQFF
NA,16,TRBJ2-1,TRBV15,NA,TGTGCCACCAGCAGAGATCCGGGAGTTAGCTACAATGAGCAGTTCTTC,CATSRDPGVSYNEQFF
NA,16,TRBJ2-2,TRBV5-1,NA,TGCGCCAGCGGAACTGCCGGGACAACGAACACCGGGGAGCTGTTTTTT,CASGTAGTTNTGELFF
NA,16,TRBJ1-1,TRBV25-1,NA,TGTGCCAGCAGTGAGTGGGGGACCAGGGGAGACACTGAAGCTTTCTTT,CASSEWGTRGDTEAFF
NA,14,TRBJ1-3,TRBV28,NA,TGTGCCAGTAGATCTGGGAGCTCTGGAAACACCATATATTTT,CASRSGSSGNTIYF
NA,14,TRBJ1-4,TRBV5-6,NA,TGTGCCAGCAGCTTAAGCCATGGTAATGAAAAACTGTTTTTT,CASSLSHGNEKLFF
TRBD2,13,TRBJ2-5,TRBV30,NA,TGTGCCTGGACCAGACTAGCGCAAGAGACCCAGTACTTC,CAWTRLAQETQYF
TRBD2,16,TRBJ2-1,TRBV6-5,NA,TGTGCCAGCAGTTACTCGGGACTAGCGGGAGTTTGGGAGCAGTTCTTC,CASSYSGLAGVWEQFF
NA,13,TRBJ1-5,TRBV21-1,NA,TGTGCCAGCCCCCCGAACGGGAATCAGCCCCAGCATTTT,CASPPNGNQPQHF
NA,13,TRBJ2-3,TRBV6-1,once,TGTGCCAGCAGTGACCAGGGCACAGATACGCAGTATTTT,CASSDQGTDTQYF
TRBD1,11,TRBJ1-1,TRBV19,NA,TGTGCCAGTAGACGACAGGGGGAAGCTTTCTTT,CASRRQGEAFF
NA,14,TRBJ1-3,TRBV27,NA,TGTGCCAGCAGTTTAGGAGGGTTTGGAAACACCATATATTTT,CASSLGGFGNTIYF
NA,11,TRBJ2-1,TRBV20-1,NA,TGCAGAGCATCGGGGTACAATGAGCAGTTCTTC,CRASGYNEQFF
TRBD1,14,TRBJ1-2,TRBV7-2,NA,TGTGCCAGCAGACGGACAGGGGGGGGTTATGGCTACACCTTC,CASRRTGGGYGYTF
TRBD1,13,TRBJ2-7,TRBV27,NA,TGTGCCAGCAGTTTTTCAGGGGGTAACGAGCAGTACTTC,CASSFSGGNEQYF